This TCR beta chain was recovered during a study of blood T cell repertoires in COVID-19. Overall study context: PBMCs, B-cell-depleted T cells, or T cells provided the cDNA or gDNA that made up the material.

While infection was still active, Seattle patients were enrolled and then followed longitudinally. Authors' processing steps: Using reference gene primer amplification, nucleated cell counts were estimated. TCRdb keeps only in-frame clones here, not all; method: immunoSEQ multiplex PCR. V and J calls and clone size are those listed in that table; D and trimming were worked out from the DNA. The data hold 180,000 or so clones, with roughly nine tenths observed a single time. The sequenced sample was peripheral blood. This clonotype was obtained from a woman aged 55-70 years with COVID-19, enrolled during active disease.

CDR3 nucleotides: TGTGCCTGGAGTGTACTCGGGGAGACTGAAGCTTTCTTT. Translating it yields CAWSVLGETEAFF. The chain couples TRBV30 to TRBJ1-1; D not certain. V was trimmed by 0 bases and J by 5 bases, leaving 10 bases between them. Looked up from germline, CDR1 is GTSNPN and CDR2 is SVGIG (reference sequence). This CDR3 comprises 13 residues.